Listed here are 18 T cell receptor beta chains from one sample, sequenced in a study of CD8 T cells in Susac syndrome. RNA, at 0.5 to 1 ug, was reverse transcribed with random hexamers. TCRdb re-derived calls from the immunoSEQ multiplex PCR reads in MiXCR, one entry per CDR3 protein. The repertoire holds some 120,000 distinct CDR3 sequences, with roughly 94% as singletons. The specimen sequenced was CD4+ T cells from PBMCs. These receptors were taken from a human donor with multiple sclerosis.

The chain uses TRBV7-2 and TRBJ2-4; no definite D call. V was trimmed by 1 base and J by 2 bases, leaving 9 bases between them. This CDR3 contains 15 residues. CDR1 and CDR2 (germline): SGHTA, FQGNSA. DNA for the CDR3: TGTGCCAGCAGCTTAGGTCCCAGCACCAAAAACATTCAGTACTTC. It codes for CASSLGPSTKNIQYF.

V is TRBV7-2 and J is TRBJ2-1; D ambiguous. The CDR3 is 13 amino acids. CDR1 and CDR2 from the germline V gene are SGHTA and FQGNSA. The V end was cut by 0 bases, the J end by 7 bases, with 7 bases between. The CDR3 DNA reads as TGTGCCAGCAGCTTAGCCTACAAGAATGAGCAGTTCTTC. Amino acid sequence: CASSLAYKNEQFF.

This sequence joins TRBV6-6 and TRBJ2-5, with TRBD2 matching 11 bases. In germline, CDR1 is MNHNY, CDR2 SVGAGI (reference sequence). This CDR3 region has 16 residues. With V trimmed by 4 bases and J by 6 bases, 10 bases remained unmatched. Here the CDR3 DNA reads TGTGCCAGCAGTTCCCGGGCTAGCGGGGGGTTCAAGACCCAGTACTTC. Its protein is CASSSRASGGFKTQYF.

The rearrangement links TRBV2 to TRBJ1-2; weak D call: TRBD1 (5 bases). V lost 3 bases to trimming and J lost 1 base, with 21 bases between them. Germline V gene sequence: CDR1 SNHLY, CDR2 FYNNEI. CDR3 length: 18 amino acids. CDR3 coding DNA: TGTGCCAGCAGTGATATTATGACAAGGGGCCCCATTAACTATGGCTACACCTTC. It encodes CASSDIMTRGPINYGYTF. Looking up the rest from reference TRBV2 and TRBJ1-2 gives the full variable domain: EPEVTQTPSHQVTQMGQEVILRCVPISNHLYFYWYRQILGQKVEFLVSFYNNEISEKSEIFDDQFSVERPDGSNFTLKIRSTKLEDSAMYFCASSDIMTRGPINYGYTFGSGTRLTVV.

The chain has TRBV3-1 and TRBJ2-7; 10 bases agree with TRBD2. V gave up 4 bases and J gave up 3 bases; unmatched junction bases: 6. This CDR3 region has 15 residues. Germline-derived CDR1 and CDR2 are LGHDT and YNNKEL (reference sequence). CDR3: CASSLIAGGNYEQYF. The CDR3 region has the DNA TGTGCCAGCAGCCTAATAGCGGGGGGAAACTACGAGCAGTACTTC.

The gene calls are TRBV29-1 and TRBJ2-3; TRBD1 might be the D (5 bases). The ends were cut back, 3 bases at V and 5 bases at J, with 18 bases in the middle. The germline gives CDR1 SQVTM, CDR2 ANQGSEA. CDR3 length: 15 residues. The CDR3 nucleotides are TGCAGCGTTGATCTGTCGGCAGGGCTGGGAGATACGCAGTATTTT. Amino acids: CSVDLSAGLGDTQYF.

CDR3 in amino acids: CASQRQGSTDTQYF. In DNA, the CDR3 is TGTGCCAGCCAGCGACAGGGCAGCACAGATACGCAGTATTTT. The rearrangement uses TRBV6-5 and TRBJ2-3; 7 bases align to TRBD1. The junction had 5 bases not matched to a gene; V was cut back by 8 bases and J by 0 bases. The CDR3 totals 14 residues. From germline, CDR1 is MNHEY and CDR2 SVGAGI.

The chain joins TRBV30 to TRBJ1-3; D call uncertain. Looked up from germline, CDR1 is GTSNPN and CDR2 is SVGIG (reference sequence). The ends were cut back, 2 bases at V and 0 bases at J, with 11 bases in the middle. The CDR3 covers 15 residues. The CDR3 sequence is CAWSLRLTSGNTIYF. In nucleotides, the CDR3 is TGTGCCTGGAGTTTACGGCTAACCTCTGGAAACACCATATATTTT.

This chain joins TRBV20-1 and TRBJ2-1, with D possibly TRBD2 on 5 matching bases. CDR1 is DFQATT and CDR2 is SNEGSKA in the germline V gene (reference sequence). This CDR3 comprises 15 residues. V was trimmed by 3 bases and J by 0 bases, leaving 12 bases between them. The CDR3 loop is CSASGRASSYNEQFF. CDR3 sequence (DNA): TGCAGTGCTAGCGGGCGGGCTAGCTCCTACAATGAGCAGTTCTTC.

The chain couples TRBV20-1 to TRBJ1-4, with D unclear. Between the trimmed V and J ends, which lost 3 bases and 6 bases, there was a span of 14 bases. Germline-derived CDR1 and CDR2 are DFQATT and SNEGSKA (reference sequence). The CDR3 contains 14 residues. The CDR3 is CSASGGKRDEKLFF. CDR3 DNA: TGCAGTGCTAGTGGCGGGAAGCGGGATGAAAAACTGTTTTTT.

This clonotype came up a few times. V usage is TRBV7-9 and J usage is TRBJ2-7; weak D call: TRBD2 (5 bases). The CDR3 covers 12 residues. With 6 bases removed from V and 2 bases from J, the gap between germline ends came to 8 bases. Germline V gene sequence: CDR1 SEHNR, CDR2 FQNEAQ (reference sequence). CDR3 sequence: CASSLLAYEQYF. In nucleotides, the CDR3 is TGTGCCAGCAGTTTACTAGCCTACGAGCAGTACTTC. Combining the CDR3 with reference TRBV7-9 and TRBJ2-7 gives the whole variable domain DTGVSQNPRHKITKRGQNVTFRCDPISEHNRLYWYRQTLGQGPEFLTYFQNEAQLEKSRLLSDRFSAERPKGSFSTLEIQRTEQGDSAMYLCASSLLAYEQYFGPGTRLTVT.

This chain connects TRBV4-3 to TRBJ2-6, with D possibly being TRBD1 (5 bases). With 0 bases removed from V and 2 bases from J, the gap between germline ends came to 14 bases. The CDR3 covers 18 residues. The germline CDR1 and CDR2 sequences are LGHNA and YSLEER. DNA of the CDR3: TGCGCCAGCAGCCAAGAGGAAAGCAGGGTGGCTGGGGCCAACGTCCTGACTTTC. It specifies CASSQEESRVAGANVLTF.

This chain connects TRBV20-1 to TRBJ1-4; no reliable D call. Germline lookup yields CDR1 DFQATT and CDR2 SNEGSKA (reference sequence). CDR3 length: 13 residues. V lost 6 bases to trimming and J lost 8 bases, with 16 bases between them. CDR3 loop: CSARDKIGEKLFF. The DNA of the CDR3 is TGCAGTGCCCGCGACAAGATTGGGGAAAAACTGTTTTTT.

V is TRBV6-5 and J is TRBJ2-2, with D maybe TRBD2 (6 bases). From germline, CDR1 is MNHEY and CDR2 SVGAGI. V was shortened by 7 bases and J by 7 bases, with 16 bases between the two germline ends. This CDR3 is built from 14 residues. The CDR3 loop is CASTHRRGLGELFF. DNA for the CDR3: TGTGCCAGCACCCACCGGAGGGGTCTCGGGGAGCTGTTTTTT.

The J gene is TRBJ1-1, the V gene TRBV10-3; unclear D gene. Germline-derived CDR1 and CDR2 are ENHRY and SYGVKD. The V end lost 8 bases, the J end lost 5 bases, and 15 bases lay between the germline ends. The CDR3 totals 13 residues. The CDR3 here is CAISVLGPTEAFF. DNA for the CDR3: TGTGCCATCTCCGTTCTGGGCCCGACTGAAGCTTTCTTT.

The CDR3 DNA reads TGTGCCACCAGCAGACAAGATACGCAGTATTTT. It yields the protein CATSRQDTQYF. V gene TRBV15 combines with J gene TRBJ2-3, with unresolved D. V was pared by 2 bases and J by 5 bases, with 2 bases between. Germline V gene data show CDR1 as LNHNV and CDR2 as YYDKDF (reference sequence). The CDR3 has 11 amino acids. The full variable domain, with the rest looked up from reference TRBV15 and TRBJ2-3, is DAMVIQNPRYQVTQFGKPVTLSCSQTLNHNVMYWYQQKSSQAPKLLFHYYDKDFNNEADTPDNFQSRRPNTSFCFLDIRSPGLGDTAMYLCATSRQDTQYFGPGTRLTVL.

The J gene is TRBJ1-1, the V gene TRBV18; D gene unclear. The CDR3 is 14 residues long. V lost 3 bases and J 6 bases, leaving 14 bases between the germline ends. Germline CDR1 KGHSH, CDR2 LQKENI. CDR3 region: CASSPLDFNAEAFF. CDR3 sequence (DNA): TGTGCCAGCTCACCGCTTGATTTTAACGCTGAAGCTTTCTTT.

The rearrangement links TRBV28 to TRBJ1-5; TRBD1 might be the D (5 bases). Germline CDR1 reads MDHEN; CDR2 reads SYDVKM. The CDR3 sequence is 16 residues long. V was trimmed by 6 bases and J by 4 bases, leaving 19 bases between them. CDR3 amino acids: CASSTGYLGLNQPQHF. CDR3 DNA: TGTGCCAGCAGCACAGGTTACCTAGGGCTAAATCAGCCCCAGCATTTT.